The 27 T cell receptor beta chains given below trace back to one sample, sequenced in a study of cytomegalovirus exposure and HLA in healthy donors. Method: immunoSEQ multiplex PCR; TCRdb's copy keeps in-frame clones and lacks some. The profile shows around 150,000 clones, about nine tenths of them singletons. Source material: PBMCs. These receptors were taken from a woman aged 30 to 39 in good health and CMV-seronegative.

The chain employs TRBV7-8 and TRBJ1-2; D not resolved. Germline CDR1 SGHVS, CDR2 FQNEAQ. V shed 2 bases and J shed 7 bases, with 14 bases lying between them. The CDR3 consists of 14 residues. CDR3 amino acids: CASSLTRVDPGYTF. CDR3 in DNA: TGTGCCAGCAGCTTAACGAGGGTGGACCCTGGCTACACCTTC.

The CDR3: CASSSMVQGANTEAFF. In nucleotides, the CDR3 is TGTGCCAGCAGCTCTATGGTCCAGGGAGCGAACACTGAAGCTTTCTTT. V is TRBV5-6 and J is TRBJ1-1; TRBD1 might be the D (5 bases). The CDR3 has 16 residues. V dropped 3 bases and J dropped 1 base, with 16 bases sitting between them. The germline V gene encodes CDR1 SGHDT and CDR2 YYEEEE.

The chain carries TRBV9 and TRBJ2-1, with 9 positions matching TRBD1. The CDR3 length is 15 residues. Trimming cost V 3 bases and J 8 bases; bases outside gene matches: 9. CDR1 and CDR2 (germline): SGDLS, YYNGEE. The DNA for the CDR3 is TGTGCCAGCAGCGGAGGGACAGGGATGGGCCATGAGCAGTTCTTC. Amino acids: CASSGGTGMGHEQFF.

J is TRBJ2-5 and V is TRBV19; 7 nucleotides align to TRBD2. The V gene end was trimmed by 3 bases and the J gene end by 5 bases; junction bases not matched to a gene: 9. This CDR3 is built from 15 residues. Germline CDR1 and CDR2: LNHDA and SQIVND (reference sequence). CDR3 sequence: CASSIFAGGGETQYF. The CDR3 nucleotides read TGTGCCAGTAGTATCTTCGCTGGGGGAGGGGAGACCCAGTACTTC.

The chain joins TRBV5-4 to TRBJ1-2; unclear D gene. In germline, CDR1 is SGHNT, CDR2 YYREEE (reference sequence). The CDR3 has 17 amino acids. Trimming took 0 bases from V and 8 from J, leaving 23 bases between them. The CDR3 sequence is CASSLGGVRKTLNGYTF. Written as DNA, the CDR3 is TGTGCCAGCAGCTTGGGTGGCGTTCGAAAAACCTTAAACGGCTACACCTTC. The variable domain in full, completed from reference TRBV5-4 and TRBJ1-2, reads ETGVTQSPTHLIKTRGQQVTLRCSSQSGHNTVSWYQQALGQGPQFIFQYYREEENGRGNFPPRFSGLQFPNYSSELNVNALELDDSALYLCASSLGGVRKTLNGYTFGSGTRLTVV.

The rearrangement joins TRBV4-3 to TRBJ2-3; 7 nucleotides line up with TRBD1. Germline CDR1 reads LGHNA; CDR2 reads YSLEER. CDR3 size: 15 residues. The J segment lost 4 bases and the V segment lost 4 bases, leaving 8 bases of the junction unmatched. This CDR3 reads CASSPYSGTADTQYF. In nucleotides, the CDR3 is TGCGCCAGCAGCCCATACTCCGGGACAGCAGATACGCAGTATTTT.

This chain connects TRBV19 to TRBJ1-2; D is possibly TRBD1 (5 bases). This CDR3 comprises 16 residues. The V gene's germline CDR1 is LNHDA and CDR2 SQIVND (reference sequence). Deletions cut 5 bases from V and 2 bases from J, with 18 bases between. Here the CDR3 DNA reads TGTGCCAGTAGTCCGGGGGGGAAAGAGGGGAACTATGGCTACACCTTC. Translation gives CASSPGGKEGNYGYTF.

J is TRBJ2-7 and V is TRBV28, with 7 bases matching TRBD1. There are 12 residues in the CDR3. Germline values: CDR1 MDHEN, CDR2 SYDVKM. The V segment lost 7 bases and the J segment 1 base; nucleotides outside the gene matches: 1. The CDR3: CASKGQSYEQYF. CDR3 DNA sequence: TGTGCCAGCAAGGGACAGTCCTACGAGCAGTACTTC.

The rearrangement joins TRBV28 to TRBJ2-7, with 10 bases matching TRBD1. The trim removed 3 bases at V and 3 bases at J, leaving 11 bases unmatched. CDR3 size: 17 residues. Per germline, CDR1 MDHEN and CDR2 SYDVKM. The CDR3 loop reads CASSFRRYRDRGYEQYF. CDR3 sequence (DNA): TGTGCCAGCAGTTTTCGCCGCTATCGGGACAGGGGCTACGAGCAGTACTTC.

This clone was seen more than once but under ten times. V usage is TRBV7-8 and J usage is TRBJ2-2, with D hard to call. CDR3 size: 13 residues. Germline CDR1 SGHVS, CDR2 FQNEAQ. V was cut by 3 bases and J by 1 base, with 3 bases left in between. The CDR3 region has the DNA TGTGCCAGCAGCTTCAAGAACACCGGGGAGCTGTTTTTT. Amino acids: CASSFKNTGELFF.

The rearrangement joins TRBV4-3 to TRBJ1-1; D remains ambiguous. This CDR3 is built from 14 residues. V was clipped by 4 bases and J by 3 bases, with 12 bases between them. Germline values: CDR1 LGHNA, CDR2 YSLEER. Here the CDR3 DNA reads TGCGCCAGCAGCCTGGATCGAGGGTACACTGAAGCTTTCTTT. Encoded protein: CASSLDRGYTEAFF.

The rearrangement links TRBV9 to TRBJ1-2; 7 nucleotides align to TRBD1. The CDR3 covers 19 residues. Germline V gene sequence: CDR1 SGDLS, CDR2 YYNGEE. Unmatched junction bases numbered 19, after V lost 0 bases and J lost 5 bases. The CDR3 spells CASSVGDRVGDNHPYGYTF. The CDR3, as DNA: TGTGCCAGCAGCGTAGGTGACAGGGTAGGGGATAATCATCCATATGGCTACACCTTC.

This chain connects TRBV7-9 to TRBJ1-4, with D perhaps TRBD1 (5 bases). This CDR3 is built from 14 residues. The ends were cut back, 5 bases at V and 8 bases at J, with 15 bases in the middle. Germline-derived CDR1 and CDR2 are SEHNR and FQNEAQ (reference sequence). The CDR3 here is CASSQGQVFEKLFF. The DNA for the CDR3 is TGTGCCAGCAGCCAAGGACAAGTATTCGAAAAACTGTTTTTT.

V is TRBV28 and J is TRBJ1-3; possible D gene TRBD1, 6 bases. CDR3 length: 17 residues. V lost 5 bases to trimming and J lost 0 bases, with 17 bases between them. Germline CDR1 is MDHEN and CDR2 is SYDVKM. CDR3 bases: TGTGCCAGCAGTAATGGGGGACAAATCAGCTCTGGAAACACCATATATTTT. Amino acid sequence: CASSNGGQISSGNTIYF.

The gene calls are TRBV9 and TRBJ2-3; D remains ambiguous. CDR3 size: 17 residues. Trimming pared 0 bases from V and 0 bases from J, leaving 14 bases between. Germline values: CDR1 SGDLS, CDR2 YYNGEE. The CDR3 loop is CASSVGLLIHSTDTQYF. CDR3 DNA sequence: TGTGCCAGCAGCGTAGGTTTACTAATACACAGCACAGATACGCAGTATTTT.

This chain joins TRBV11-2 and TRBJ2-3, with a possible D match to TRBD1 (6 bases). CDR1 SGHAT and CDR2 FQNNGV come from the germline V gene. There are 14 residues in the CDR3. Deletions cut 1 base from V and 4 bases from J, with 9 bases between. Written as DNA, the CDR3 is TGTGCCAGCAGCTTAGTGGGGGCTTCAGATACGCAGTATTTT. It specifies CASSLVGASDTQYF.

The V call is TRBV6-5, the J call TRBJ2-7; possibly TRBD1 for D (6 bases). The V gene lost 0 bases and the J gene lost 5 bases, with 14 bases spanning the gap. From germline, CDR1 is MNHEY and CDR2 SVGAGI. The CDR3 loop spans 15 amino acids. In nucleotides, the CDR3 is TGTGCCAGCAGTTACTCCCCAGGGGCTTACAACGAGCAGTACTTC. It encodes CASSYSPGAYNEQYF.

The rearrangement uses TRBV5-1 and TRBJ1-4; D is ambiguous. Looked up from germline, CDR1 is SGHRS and CDR2 is YFSETQ. This CDR3 is 13 amino acids long. V was trimmed by 0 bases and J by 8 bases, leaving 8 bases between them. CDR3 loop: CASSLGEGEKLFF. DNA for the CDR3: TGCGCCAGCAGCTTGGGAGAGGGCGAAAAACTGTTTTTT.

The chain employs TRBV7-2 and TRBJ1-2; D not certain. CDR3 length: 15 residues. CDR1 and CDR2 (germline): SGHTA, FQGNSA. Between the trimmed V and J ends, which lost 1 base and 4 bases, there was a span of 13 bases. The CDR3 loop reads CASSLDRWAGYGYTF. The CDR3 region has the DNA TGTGCCAGCAGCTTAGATCGCTGGGCAGGCTATGGCTACACCTTC.

The chain has TRBV5-4 and TRBJ2-7; 10 positions match TRBD2. J gave up 2 bases and V 4 bases, and 6 bases lay outside the gene matches. Germline CDR1 reads SGHNT; CDR2 reads YYREEE (reference sequence). The CDR3 spans 15 residues. CDR3: CASSPRTSGPYEQYF. As DNA, the CDR3 is TGTGCCAGCAGCCCCAGGACTAGCGGCCCCTACGAGCAGTACTTC.

The V gene is TRBV7-6, the J gene TRBJ2-3; TRBD2 matches at 10 bases. With 5 bases clipped from V and 1 base from J, the junction kept 3 bases outside the gene matches. Germline values: CDR1 SGHVS, CDR2 FNYEAQ. This CDR3 is 15 amino acids long. CDR3: CASSVGLAGTDTQYF. Here the CDR3 DNA reads TGTGCCAGCAGCGTAGGACTAGCGGGCACAGATACGCAGTATTTT.

The rearrangement uses TRBV19 and TRBJ1-1; 11 bases agree with TRBD1. Germline V gene data show CDR1 as LNHDA and CDR2 as SQIVND (reference sequence). The CDR3 loop spans 18 amino acids. V gave up 5 bases and J gave up 1 base; unmatched junction bases: 12. The CDR3: CASSSRTGGAFKNTEAFF. CDR3 nucleotide sequence: TGTGCCAGTAGTTCGAGGACAGGGGGCGCTTTTAAGAACACTGAAGCTTTCTTT.

CDR3 nucleotides: TGTGCCAGCAGCTCTGGACAGGGTGCTCTATGGGCCGGGGAGCTGTTTTTT. Amino acid sequence: CASSSGQGALWAGELFF. The chain has TRBV7-2 and TRBJ2-2; 8 positions agree with TRBD1. The germline V gene encodes CDR1 SGHTA and CDR2 FQGNSA. The trim removed 4 bases at V and 6 bases at J, leaving 13 bases unmatched. The CDR3 extends over 17 amino acids.

The rearrangement uses TRBV27 and TRBJ2-2; D gene ambiguous. There are 12 residues in the CDR3. V shed 2 bases and J shed 8 bases, with 6 bases lying between them. The germline gives CDR1 MNHEY, CDR2 SMNVEV (reference sequence). The CDR3 spells CASSLVGGELFF. The CDR3 DNA reads TGTGCCAGCAGTTTAGTGGGTGGGGAGCTGTTTTTT.

The CDR3 nucleotides are TGCAGTGCTTTGGAAGATACGCAGTATTTT. Its translation: CSALEDTQYF. The chain uses TRBV20-1 and TRBJ2-3; no reliable D call. Per the germline V gene, CDR1 is DFQATT and CDR2 is SNEGSKA (reference sequence). The CDR3 spans 10 residues. Trimming cost V 5 bases and J 5 bases, with 5 bases left between them.

This chain connects TRBV7-3 to TRBJ2-7; D might be TRBD2 (6 bases). Trimming took off 2 bases at V and 3 bases at J, with 14 bases between the two ends. CDR3 length: 15 amino acids. Germline assignment: CDR1 SGHTA and CDR2 FQGTGA. The CDR3 DNA reads TGTGCCAGCAGCTTATTGGCCGGGGGAAACTACGAGCAGTACTTC. Translation gives CASSLLAGGNYEQYF.

The V gene is TRBV15, the J gene TRBJ2-1, with 15 bases that match TRBD2. This CDR3 comprises 16 residues. With 1 base clipped from V and 8 bases from J, the junction kept 3 bases outside the gene matches. Germline V lookup: CDR1 LNHNV, CDR2 YYDKDF (reference sequence). CDR3 DNA sequence: TGTGCCACCAGCAGAGGGACTAGCGGGGGGGGCGATGAGCAGTTCTTC. Translation gives CATSRGTSGGGDEQFF.